These 27 T cell receptor beta chains were all obtained from the same sample, sequenced in a study of shared clonotypes between healthy human individuals. Assay: immunoSEQ multiplex PCR; the TCRdb copy retains only in-frame clones and omits some. The table includes hundreds of thousands of clones, roughly 77% detected once. Source material: PBMCs. The receptors derive from a woman aged 40-49 years in good health. Some clones in this sample may be carry-over from other donors' samples.

The chain carries TRBV7-2 and TRBJ1-4; D remains unclear. Germline CDR1 is SGHTA and CDR2 is FQGNSA. The CDR3 is 17 residues long. V gave up 1 base and J gave up 0 bases, with 12 bases separating them. The CDR3 nucleotides are TGTGCCAGCAGCTTAGACTCGCAGATAGCAACTAATGAAAAACTGTTTTTT. Residues: CASSLDSQIATNEKLFF.

In regard to this clone: The junction differs from germline at one of its ends, possibly a read error. This chain connects TRBV7-2 to TRBJ2-7, with no clear D. The CDR3 runs 13 residues. Per the germline V gene, CDR1 is SGHTA and CDR2 is FQGNSA. The CDR3 sequence is CASSLTDGYGQYF. CDR3 sequence (DNA): TGTGCCAGCAGCTTAACCGACGGCTACGGGCAGTACTTC.

In its sample, this clone was seen once. The V call is TRBV7-2, the J call TRBJ1-1, with TRBD1 matching 8 bases. Germline-derived CDR1 and CDR2 are SGHTA and FQGNSA. CDR3 length: 15 residues. The trim removed 1 base at V and 4 bases at J, leaving 5 bases unmatched. The CDR3 DNA is TGTGCCAGCAGCTTAGTTCAGGGGGCGAGCACTGAAGCTTTCTTT. Amino acids: CASSLVQGASTEAFF.

The chain has TRBV9 and TRBJ2-7; TRBD2 might be the D (6 bases). CDR1 and CDR2 from the germline V gene are SGDLS and YYNGEE. The CDR3 covers 12 residues. Trimming pared 3 bases from V and 5 bases from J, leaving 9 bases between. In DNA, the CDR3 is TGTGCCAGCAGCGGCCCGGGGGACGAGCAGTACTTC. This codes for CASSGPGDEQYF.

The J gene is TRBJ1-1, the V gene TRBV2; TRBD1 is a possible D gene (5 bases). Germline V gene data show CDR1 as SNHLY and CDR2 as FYNNEI. The CDR3 is 14 residues long. Between the trimmed V and J ends, which lost 6 bases and 4 bases, there was a span of 15 bases. The CDR3 DNA reads as TGTGCCAGCAGGAGTCAGGGTGGGGGCACTGAAGCTTTCTTT. Translated, it gives CASRSQGGGTEAFF.

This clone occurred a few times. The gene calls are TRBV14 and TRBJ2-1; 7 bases match TRBD2. V shed 4 bases and J 9 bases; nucleotides not matched to a gene: 9. The CDR3 covers 14 residues. The germline gives CDR1 SGHDN, CDR2 FVKESK. CDR3 coding DNA: TGTGCCAGCAGCCGTCTAGCGGTGGGGGGTGAGCAGTTCTTC. Translation: CASSRLAVGGEQFF.

This chain links TRBV28 with TRBJ1-1, with 7 bases identical to TRBD1. Trimming at V came to 1 base and at J to 3 bases, leaving 8 bases not matched to a gene. CDR1 is MDHEN and CDR2 is SYDVKM in the germline V gene. The CDR3 is 16 amino acids. CDR3 amino acids: CASSLYGGDRDTEAFF. The CDR3 bases are TGTGCCAGCAGTTTATATGGCGGCGACAGGGACACTGAAGCTTTCTTT.

This chain joins TRBV9 and TRBJ1-3; D is undetermined. V shed 2 bases and J shed 9 bases, with 12 bases lying between them. There are 13 residues in the CDR3. Germline V gene lookup returns CDR1 SGDLS and CDR2 YYNGEE. For the CDR3, the DNA is TGTGCCAGCAGCGTGTTGGTTGGGAGCACCATATATTTT. Amino acids: CASSVLVGSTIYF.

This chain's CDR3 is CASSQEGLDTGELFF. The CDR3 region has the DNA TGTGCCAGCAGCCAAGAGGGGCTGGACACCGGGGAGCTGTTTTTT. V and J are TRBV4-2 and TRBJ2-2, with a weak D call TRBD1 (5 bases). CDR3 length: 15 residues. The V end was cut by 0 bases, the J end by 3 bases, with 8 bases between. Germline-derived CDR1 and CDR2 are LGHNA and YNFKEQ.

This chain joins TRBV14 and TRBJ2-1; weak D call: TRBD2 (5 bases). The V gene's germline CDR1 is SGHDN and CDR2 FVKESK. The length of the CDR3 is 13 residues. V lost 0 bases and J 12 bases, leaving 12 bases between the germline ends. The chain's CDR3 is CASSQDYRLAQFF. DNA for the CDR3: TGTGCCAGCAGCCAAGATTATCGGCTAGCGCAGTTCTTC.

V usage is TRBV7-2 and J usage is TRBJ2-2, with D tentatively TRBD2 (6 bases). From germline, CDR1 is SGHTA and CDR2 FQGNSA. V gave up 0 bases and J gave up 6 bases, with 14 bases separating them. The CDR3 is 16 amino acids. CDR3 protein: CASSLASGRLSGELFF. In nucleotides, the CDR3 is TGTGCCAGCAGCTTAGCTAGCGGAAGGTTGTCCGGGGAGCTGTTTTTT.

V usage is TRBV5-4 and J usage is TRBJ1-1, with TRBD1 identical over 7 bases. V dropped 1 base and J dropped 5; count of bases not matched to a gene: 5. CDR1 is SGHNT, CDR2 YYREEE, per germline (reference sequence). The CDR3 is made up of 14 amino acids. The CDR3 sequence is CASSLLGGLTEAFF. In nucleotides, the CDR3 is TGTGCCAGCAGCTTGTTAGGGGGCTTAACTGAAGCTTTCTTT.

The gene calls are TRBV7-2 and TRBJ2-4; perhaps TRBD1 as D (6 bases). Trimming removed 1 base from V and 8 bases from J, with 12 bases in between. In germline, CDR1 is SGHTA, CDR2 FQGNSA. The CDR3 totals 14 residues. CDR3 sequence reads: CASSLDRVVDIQYF. The CDR3 DNA is TGTGCCAGCAGCTTAGACAGGGTAGTCGACATTCAGTACTTC.

The CDR3 nucleotides are TGTGCCAGCTCACCAGCCTACGAGAGCGAGCAGTACTTC. This translates into CASSPAYESEQYF. This chain links TRBV18 with TRBJ2-7, with unresolved D. Trimming removed 2 bases at V and 6 bases at J, with 11 bases between. This CDR3 comprises 13 residues. Germline-derived CDR1 and CDR2 are KGHSH and LQKENI.

The chain combines TRBV6-6 with TRBJ2-5; D is perhaps TRBD2 (6 bases). The length of the CDR3 is 13 residues. Trimming shortened V by 6 bases and J by 4 bases, and 12 bases separated the two germline ends. Per the germline V gene, CDR1 is MNHNY and CDR2 is SVGAGI (reference sequence). The DNA for the CDR3 is TGTGCCAGCAGAACCGGGAGCGGAGAGACCCAGTACTTC. As protein: CASRTGSGETQYF.

The chain uses TRBV29-1 and TRBJ2-7, with D tentatively TRBD1 (5 bases). V dropped 4 bases and J dropped 6 bases, with 13 bases sitting between them. Germline loops: CDR1 SQVTM, CDR2 ANQGSEA. This CDR3 contains 12 residues. The CDR3 DNA sequence: TGCAGCGTTGGGGGCAGGGTGGGCGAGCAGTACTTC. This sequence encodes CSVGGRVGEQYF.

V usage is TRBV28 and J usage is TRBJ1-5; D uncertain. Germline CDR1 reads MDHEN; CDR2 reads SYDVKM. The germline V and J ends were trimmed by 3 bases and 6 bases, with 15 bases remaining between them. The CDR3 covers 15 residues. Here the CDR3 reads CASSFPELRFQPQHF. The DNA of the CDR3 is TGTGCCAGCAGTTTCCCAGAATTGAGATTTCAGCCCCAGCATTTT.

The count of this clone is one. The chain recombines TRBV6-1 with TRBJ2-7; D uncertain. The CDR3 runs 15 residues. Per germline, CDR1 MNHNS and CDR2 SASEGT. The V and J ends lost 2 bases and 2 bases respectively, with 13 bases between them. The CDR3 coding sequence is TGTGCCAGCAGTGAACCGGGTTCCCCAACCTACGAGCAGTACTTC. This codes for CASSEPGSPTYEQYF.

The chain uses TRBV5-4 and TRBJ2-5; D is ambiguous. The DNA end is more similar to TRBJ2-7, so the J call may be wrong. From germline, CDR1 is SGHNT and CDR2 YYREEE (reference sequence). The CDR3 contains 12 residues. The CDR3 reads CASSPNPYEQYF. The DNA of the CDR3 is TGTGCCAGCAGCCCAAATCCATACGAGCAGTACTTC.

The chain has TRBV28 and TRBJ1-4; D is undetermined. CDR1 and CDR2 from the germline V gene are MDHEN and SYDVKM. The CDR3 totals 15 residues. V was shortened by 2 bases and J by 7 bases, with 14 bases between the two germline ends. CDR3 sequence (DNA): TGTGCCAGCAGTTTAATCGCGGGGAGCGGTGAAAAACTGTTTTTT. It encodes CASSLIAGSGEKLFF. The variable domain in full, completed from reference TRBV28 and TRBJ1-4, reads DVKVTQSSRYLVKRTGEKVFLECVQDMDHENMFWYRQDPGLGLRLIYFSYDVKMKEKGDIPEGYSVSREKKERFSLILESASTNQTSMYLCASSLIAGSGEKLFFGSGTQLSVL.

The CDR3 region has the DNA TGCGCCAGCAGCTTGGGGACTAGCGGAGGGACTGAGCAGTTCTTC. Translated, it gives CASSLGTSGGTEQFF. The J gene is TRBJ2-1, the V gene TRBV5-1; 10 nucleotides align to TRBD2. CDR3 size: 15 residues. V trimming: 0 bases; J trimming: 9 bases; junction bases outside the gene matches: 6. Germline V CDR1 and CDR2: SGHRS, YFSETQ. Complete variable domain (other parts from reference TRBV5-1 and TRBJ2-1): KAGVTQTPRYLIKTRGQQVTLSCSPISGHRSVSWYQQTPGQGLQFLFEYFSETQRNKGNFPGRFSGRQFSNSRSEMNVSTLELGDSALYLCASSLGTSGGTEQFFGPGTRLTVL.

This chain uses TRBV30 with TRBJ1-1, with D unclear. Per the germline V gene, CDR1 is GTSNPN and CDR2 is SVGIG (reference sequence). The CDR3 covers 15 residues. The V gene lost 1 base and the J gene lost 6 bases, with 18 bases spanning the gap. The chain's CDR3 is CAWSGTLRVGSEAFF. CDR3 DNA sequence: TGTGCCTGGAGTGGGACCCTGAGGGTAGGCTCTGAAGCTTTCTTT. Together with reference TRBV30 and TRBJ1-1, the CDR3 gives the full variable domain: SQTIHQWPATLVQPVGSPLSLECTVEGTSNPNLYWYRQAAGRGLQLLFYSVGIGQISSEVPQNLSASRPQDRQFILSSKKLLLSDSGFYLCAWSGTLRVGSEAFFGQGTRLTVV.

Here the CDR3 reads CASSLEMVGTQYF. The CDR3 DNA reads as TGCGCCAGCAGTCTCGAGATGGTAGGGACCCAGTACTTC. The rearrangement uses TRBV5-1 and TRBJ2-5; D remains unclear. Trimming removed 5 bases at V and 7 bases at J, with 15 bases between. Germline CDR1 and CDR2: SGHRS and YFSETQ. The CDR3 length is 13 residues.

This clone showed up just a few times. The CDR3 coding sequence is TGTGCCTGGAGTCCTCGGGTAGAGGTGTTTGGTGGCTACACCTTC. Encoded protein: CAWSPRVEVFGGYTF. This sequence joins TRBV30 and TRBJ1-2; D is ambiguous. The CDR3 totals 15 residues. Trimming took off 2 bases at V and 7 bases at J, with 20 bases between the two ends. The germline gives CDR1 GTSNPN, CDR2 SVGIG (reference sequence). The entire variable domain, with the rest obtained from reference TRBV30 and TRBJ1-2, is as follows: SQTIHQWPATLVQPVGSPLSLECTVEGTSNPNLYWYRQAAGRGLQLLFYSVGIGQISSEVPQNLSASRPQDRQFILSSKKLLLSDSGFYLCAWSPRVEVFGGYTFGSGTRLTVV.

The rearrangement links TRBV7-3 to TRBJ2-7; 9 nucleotides align to TRBD2. The J segment lost 5 bases and the V segment lost 3 bases, leaving 5 bases of the junction unmatched. Germline V gene data show CDR1 as SGHTA and CDR2 as FQGTGA. This CDR3 region has 14 residues. The CDR3 coding sequence is TGTGCCAGCAGCTTCGCGGGAGGGGTCGACGAGCAGTACTTC. Translating it yields CASSFAGGVDEQYF.

V gene TRBV6-1 combines with J gene TRBJ2-2, with TRBD1 matching 9 bases. The CDR3 consists of 13 residues. After removal of 6 bases from V and 4 bases from J, the junction contained 0 bases not matched to a gene. Germline V gene data show CDR1 as MNHNS and CDR2 as SASEGT. CDR3 sequence (DNA): TGTGCCAGCAGGGGACAGGGCACCGGGGAGCTGTTTTTT. Protein: CASRGQGTGELFF.

The chain employs TRBV4-2 and TRBJ2-5, with D unresolved. With the DNA end fitting TRBJ2-7 better, the J assignment may be wrong. Per germline, CDR1 LGHNA and CDR2 YNFKEQ. The CDR3 has 16 amino acids. The CDR3 DNA sequence: TGTGCCAGCAGCCTCAGTTTCCCCGGACCCTCCTACGAGCAGTACTTC. Amino acids: CASSLSFPGPSYEQYF.